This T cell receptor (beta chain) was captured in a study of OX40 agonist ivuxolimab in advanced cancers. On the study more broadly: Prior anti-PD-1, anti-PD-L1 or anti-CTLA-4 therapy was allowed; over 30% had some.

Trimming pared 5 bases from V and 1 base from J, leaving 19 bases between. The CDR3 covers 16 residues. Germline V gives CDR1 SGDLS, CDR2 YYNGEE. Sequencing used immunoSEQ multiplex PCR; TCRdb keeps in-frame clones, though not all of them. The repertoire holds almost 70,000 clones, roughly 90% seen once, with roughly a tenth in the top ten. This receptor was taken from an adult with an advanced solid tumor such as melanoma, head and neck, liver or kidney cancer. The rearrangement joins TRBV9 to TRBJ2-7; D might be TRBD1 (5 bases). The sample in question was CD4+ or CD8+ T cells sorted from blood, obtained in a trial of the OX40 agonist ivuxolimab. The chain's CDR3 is CASSPSEGATSYEQYF. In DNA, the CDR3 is TGTGCCAGCAGTCCCTCGGAAGGGGCGACTTCCTACGAGCAGTACTTC.